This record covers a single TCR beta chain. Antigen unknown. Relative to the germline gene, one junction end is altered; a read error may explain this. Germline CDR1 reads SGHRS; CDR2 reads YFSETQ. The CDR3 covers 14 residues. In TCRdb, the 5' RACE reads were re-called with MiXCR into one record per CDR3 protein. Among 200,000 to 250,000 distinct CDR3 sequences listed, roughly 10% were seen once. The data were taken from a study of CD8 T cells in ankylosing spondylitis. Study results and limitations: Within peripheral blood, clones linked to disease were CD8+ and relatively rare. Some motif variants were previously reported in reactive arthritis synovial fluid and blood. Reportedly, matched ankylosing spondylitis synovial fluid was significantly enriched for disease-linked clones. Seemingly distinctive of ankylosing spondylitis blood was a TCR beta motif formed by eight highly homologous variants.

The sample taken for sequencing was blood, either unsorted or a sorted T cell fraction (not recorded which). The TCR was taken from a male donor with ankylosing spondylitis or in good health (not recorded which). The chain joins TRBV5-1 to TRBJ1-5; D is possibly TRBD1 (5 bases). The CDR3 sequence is CASSLGGSSQPQHF. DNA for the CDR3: TGCGCCAGCAGCTTGGGGGGGAGCAGTCAGCCCCAGCATTTT.